The following is a T cell receptor (beta chain) sequence with its context. Antigen unknown. This sample was included in a study of cytomegalovirus exposure and HLA in healthy donors. Study results and caveats: Later work associated fewer than 20,000 TCR beta sequences with HLA alleles at 0.05 false discovery rate.

The study ran its PCR with 60 Vbeta and 13 Jbeta primers. The protocol was immunoSEQ multiplex PCR, while the TCRdb copy is restricted to in-frame clones and leaves out a portion. The sample holds 95,000 to 150,000 clones, 60% to 75% seen once. The germline V gene encodes CDR1 SGHRS and CDR2 YFSETQ. This CDR3 has 14 amino acids. V shed 4 bases, J shed 6 bases, and the junction held 3 bases outside the gene matches. The sequenced sample consisted of PBMCs. The receptor was derived from a woman between 50 and 59 years old in good health and CMV-seropositive. The chain couples TRBV5-1 to TRBJ2-1; 11 positions match TRBD2. This CDR3 is CASSGGLAANEQFF. In DNA form, the CDR3 reads TGCGCCAGCAGCGGGGGACTAGCGGCCAATGAGCAGTTCTTC.